This T cell receptor beta chain was recovered during a study of OX40 agonist ivuxolimab in advanced cancers. This CDR3 region has 11 residues. V dropped 8 bases and J dropped 4 bases, with 7 bases sitting between them. Germline assignment: CDR1 WNHNN and CDR2 SYGVQD (reference sequence). Clones were sequenced by immunoSEQ multiplex PCR, and TCRdb holds only the in-frame ones, with some missing. The repertoire holds 52,000 or so clones, with 70% to 90% as singletons. This clone was found once. This clonotype originated in an adult with an advanced solid tumor such as melanoma, head and neck, liver or kidney cancer. The chain couples TRBV10-1 to TRBJ2-3; D ambiguous. The sequencing used CD4+ or CD8+ T cells sorted from blood, collected in a trial of the OX40 agonist ivuxolimab. The CDR3 reads CASGPADTQYF. CDR3 nucleotides: TGCGCCAGCGGTCCGGCAGATACGCAGTATTTT.